The source of this T cell receptor (beta chain) is a study of shared clonotypes between healthy human individuals. Measured with immunoSEQ multiplex PCR; TCRdb has only the in-frame clones, and not every one. The repertoire consists of nearly 500,000 clones, with over 60% occurring once and the leading ten covering 10% to 15%. The germline V gene encodes CDR1 SGHRS and CDR2 YFSETQ. The CDR3 length is 13 residues. Trimming stripped 5 bases from V and 6 bases from J, with 15 bases between. This chain connects TRBV5-1 to TRBJ2-7; perhaps D is TRBD1 or TRBD2 (5 bases each). The sequence came from a woman aged 40 to 50 in good health. Some clones in this sample may be carry-over from other donors' samples. The specimen was PBMCs. CDR3: CASRGVGSSEQYF. The CDR3 nucleotides read TGCGCCAGCAGGGGGGTAGGGTCTAGCGAGCAGTACTTC.